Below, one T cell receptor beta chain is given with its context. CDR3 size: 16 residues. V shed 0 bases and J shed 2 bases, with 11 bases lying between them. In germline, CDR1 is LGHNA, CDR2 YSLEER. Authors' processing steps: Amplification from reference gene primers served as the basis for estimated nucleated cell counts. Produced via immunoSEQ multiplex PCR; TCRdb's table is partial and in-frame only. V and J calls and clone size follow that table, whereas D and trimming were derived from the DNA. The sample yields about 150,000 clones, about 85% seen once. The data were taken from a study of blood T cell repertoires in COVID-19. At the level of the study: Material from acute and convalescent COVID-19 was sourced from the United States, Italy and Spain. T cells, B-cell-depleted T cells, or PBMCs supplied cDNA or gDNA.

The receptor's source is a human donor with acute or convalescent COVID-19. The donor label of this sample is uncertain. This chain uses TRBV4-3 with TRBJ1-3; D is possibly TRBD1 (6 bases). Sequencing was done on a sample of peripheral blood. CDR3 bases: TGCGCCAGCAGCCAAGATTGGGGGGGCACTGGAAACACCATATATTTT. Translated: CASSQDWGGTGNTIYF.